This T cell receptor (beta chain) was identified in a study of cytomegalovirus exposure and HLA in healthy donors (dated by TCRdb to the late 2010s). With respect to the entire study: In an earlier analysis of 587 of the donors, approximately 260 Gb of sequence data and 117 million unique TCR beta sequences from 180 million or so T cells were reported. About 280 gigabases of sequencing data and 70 million to 100 million unique TCR sequences made up an early release that covered about 640 HLA-typed donors. Of the roughly 430 genotyped donors, around 81% fell in the genetic ancestry cluster associated with self-reported Caucasian donors. The study aimed to test whether cataloging public T cell receptors could reveal signatures of past pathogen exposure. The study used immunosequencing to profile the T cell repertoires of several hundred subjects and linked those repertoires to cytomegalovirus serostatus. A separate validation cohort of over a hundred different subjects was used in addition to the roughly 720-subject first cohort. To predict cytomegalovirus infection status, the study brought together high-throughput TCR immunosequencing, statistical association of individual TCRs with disease status, and machine learning. A later analysis re-analyzed previously published TCR beta repertoires from 550 to 700 donors and added high-resolution HLA genotyping to study TCR occurrence patterns. In the later analysis, no new phenotypic data were used to find candidate immune exposures; instead, reliance was placed on TCR beta sequences and their occurrence across donors. In an earlier analysis of roughly 580 of the donors, high-throughput TCR beta sequencing was used to judge whether each TCR beta V gene segment behaved as functional or pseudogenic. Alongside the repertoire data, information on donor age, sex, ethnicity and CMV serostatus was compiled. Genome-wide SNP genotypes for about 65% of the roughly 670 donors were used in a later genetic analysis, which treated that subset as a discovery cohort. Every repertoire in the discovery cohort had been generated on one and the same sequencing platform. Both class I and class II loci were covered by HLA typing, at four-digit resolution. The number of donors typed differed by locus, with roughly 629-640 for A, B, C, DRB1 and DQB1, about 500 for DQA1, 600 to 610 for DPA1, and around 460 for DPB1. Because of strong linkage in the cohort, roughly five DR-DQ haplotypes were treated as single units for association and clustering. On average, around 200,000 unique TCR beta nucleotide sequences were sequenced per donor among more than 350 genotyped donors of the cohort, with around 19% of those sequences being non-productive.

Overall study outcomes, separate from this receptor: Only TCR beta chains were sequenced in this cohort, and the absence of alpha or paired-chain data limited detectable features. Most TCR sequences were seen in very few donors, while some public TCRs were found in many individuals. Because HLA typing was unavailable for some donors at each locus, only the typed subset was used in association tests. The only immune exposure information available for the cohort was CMV serostatus. Over 15 rarely observed V segments, including chromosome 9 orphons, were excluded from the earlier analysis of about 600 of the donors because counts were too low. A further reported finding was that TCR beta sequences accurately predicted the HLA-A and HLA-B alleles for most subjects in the first cohort. In a later analysis, TCR association rates were found to vary across HLA loci, with the most associated TCRs seen for DRB1 alleles and the fewest for HLA-C alleles. A later analysis reported that several top co-occurrence clusters appeared linked to parvovirus B19, influenza, CMV and Epstein-Barr virus. The classifier was reported to diagnose cytomegalovirus status with high specificity and sensitivity in both the original cohort and the validation cohort. Because the 87-base-pair reads could not distinguish some IMGT-functional V segments, including TRBV6-2 and TRBV6-3, those segments were excluded. Compared with the 666-donor mean, donors in an Asian-associated ancestry cluster had fewer N-insertions in productive TCRs, according to a later genetic analysis. Linkage disequilibrium might explain the correlated functional status among segregating V segments, but an unknown experimental factor could not be excluded. A later analysis associated some 17,000 TCR beta sequences with specific HLA alleles at a false discovery rate of 0.05. The study listed approximately 160 TCR beta chains as associated with cytomegalovirus. In a later analysis, HLA-associated TCR beta chains showed more clonal expansion and lower generation probabilities than non-associated chains that were equally common. A cluster of highly shared sequence variants was judged likely to be a technical artifact of the sequencing pipeline. According to a later analysis, most CMV-associated TCR beta chains appeared to be HLA-restricted, and the HLA associations seemed to be driven largely by CMV exposure. An association between a missense DCLRE1C variant and V-gene and J-gene trimming of TCR beta chains was found in a later genetic analysis and replicated in an independent cohort. In an earlier analysis of approximately 590 of the donors, most TCR beta V segments appeared in productive rearrangements about 87% or about 30% of the time, broadly matching IMGT annotations. According to the authors, the approach could potentially be generalized to other disease states and immunological phenotypes. Strong co-occurrence of HLA alleles, especially DR and DQ, made assigning TCR associations to individual alleles difficult. The presence/absence analyses assumed that sequencing depth was roughly uniform across donors, and that assumption may not be true. Three of the identified cytomegalovirus-associated TCR beta chains were confirmed in vitro to be specific for cytomegalovirus antigens.

The method was the immunoSEQ multiplex PCR assay. The multiplex PCR relied on a mix of 60 forward primers for TCR Vbeta segments and 13 reverse primers for TCR Jbeta segments. Amplification of the CDR3 region of rearranged TCR beta genes was performed with a multiplex PCR assay on genomic DNA. On the Illumina HiSeq System, the amplified TCR beta libraries were sequenced as 87-base-pair reads. On the study's bioinformatics: In a later analysis, 70 million to 95 million unique TCR beta chains were counted across the 650 to 750 repertoires, and roughly 11 million of these chains were shared by at least two donors. Raw reads were error-corrected and collapsed into unique sequences with a nearest-neighbor algorithm that merged closely related sequences to remove PCR and sequencing errors. CDR3 sequences were aligned to IMGT reference sequences to assign V, D and J gene segments. For a sequence to be retained, a match of at least six nucleotides to both a V gene segment and a J gene segment was required. Rearrangements were classified as productive when the CDR3 lacked stop codons and remained in frame with V and J, and all other rearrangements were classified as non-productive. CDR3 was defined according to IMGT convention as the region running from the second conserved V-encoded cysteine to the conserved J-encoded phenylalanine. In an earlier analysis of roughly 610 of the donors, sequences lacking an unambiguous match to a single V gene segment were excluded. An earlier analysis of 587 of the donors called V segments functional above 56.7% productive rearrangements and segregating when the between-donor standard deviation exceeded 5%. A statistical classification framework was built for diagnosing cytomegalovirus status from the catalog of TCR beta chain sequences. In a later analysis, TCR nucleotide sequences were compared against IMGT/GENE-DB human TR gene sequences so that V and J genes could be assigned. The TCRdist pipeline was used in a later analysis to assign CDR3 sequences and most-parsimonious VDJ recombination scenarios. In a later analysis, each TCR beta chain was defined by its CDR3 amino acid sequence together with its V-gene family, and reads without a unique V-gene family were excluded. In a later analysis, 450 to 600 highly shared, low-generation-probability nucleotide sequences were removed to address suspected cross-contamination and a sequencing artifact. A later analysis calculated a clonal expansion index for each public chain from normalized within-repertoire ranks of inferred template counts. Generation probabilities in a later analysis came from a VDJ recombination model fitted to out-of-frame rearrangements, and those results were checked against IGoR. Hypergeometric tests were used in a later analysis to score TCR-TCR, TCR-HLA and TCR-CMV co-occurrence, with a repertoire-size bias correction applied to the TCR pairs. A later analysis estimated false discovery rates by permuting HLA or CMV assignments 20 times. In a later analysis, co-occurring TCRs were grouped using DBSCAN, with TCRdist sequence similarity added in when clustering inside HLA-allele-positive subsets. Co-occurrence clustering excluded repertoires with fewer than 30,000 or more than 120,000 public chains, plus five with anomalous nucleotide sharing. TCRdb re-hosts the immuneACCESS table, in-frame sequences only. Its copies lack some clones; in the studies checked, an unresolved V gene accounts for under half of them, and the cause for the rest is not known. The DNA was the basis for D and trimming; V, J and clone size are from that table. The sample includes approximately 170,000 clones, with about 85% observed a single time. Clones ranked in the top ten supply approximately 1.3% of the sample.

Between the V and J ends, shortened by 3 bases and 7 bases respectively, the junction contains 3 bases. Including cysteine and phenylalanine, the CDR3 has 11 amino acids. Just CDR3 DNA is preserved here, 33 bases in frame from base 1. The germline V gene supplies CDR1 MDHEN and CDR2 SYDVKM. The cohort comprised around 690 healthy bone marrow donors. All cohort members were sampled while nominally healthy, although unrecorded immune exposures were likely present. The donor was CMV seropositive and belonged to the group of 250 to 300 seropositive cohort members. A peripheral blood sample was provided by each donor, and peripheral blood mononuclear cells were used for TCR beta sequencing. Genomic DNA extraction from the blood cell samples was performed with the Qiagen DNeasy Blood Extraction Kit. As regards this clone: The antigen it binds to is not known. Qualities for individual bases were not recorded, and no much larger clone is one base off.

The chain is encoded by TRBV28 joined to TRBJ1-4; there is no confident call for the D gene. The sequenced sample was PBMCs. The sequence came from a man in his fifties in good health and CMV-seropositive. The CDR3: CASSFREKLFF. The sequenced DNA is TGTGCCAGCAGTTTTCGTGAAAAACTGTTTTTT.